The clone carrying this T cell receptor beta chain was seen a handful of times. TCRdb fed the RACE reads into MiXCR, producing one record per CDR3 protein. Here the sample spans 240,000 or so distinct CDR3 sequences, roughly 8.9% being singletons. This sample was taken from a study of human T cells and chemical hapten exposure. Time point in this sample: pre-sensitization, week 0. Treatment reported: therapeutic diphenylcyclopropenone sensitization with weekly scalp DPC. Alopecia patients, 18 to 70 years old and DPC-suitable, served as donors. Blood, whole and unfractionated, served as the source for total RNA extraction. This CDR3 is built from 13 residues. The V gene lost 11 bases and the J gene lost 1 base, with 9 bases spanning the gap. Per germline, CDR1 MNHEY and CDR2 SVGEGT.

The V and J genes are TRBV6-2 or TRBV6-3 and TRBJ2-6; D gene ambiguous. The sequencing here drew on whole blood, taken in connection with sensitization to the hapten diphenylcyclopropenone (DPC). This receptor was taken from a woman between 40 and 55 years old with alopecia areata. Some clones in this sample may be carry-over from other donors' samples. CDR3 residues: CAGCWSGANVLTF. For the CDR3, the DNA is TGTGCCGGCTGTTGGTCTGGGGCCAACGTCCTGACTTTC.